Each of the 2 T cell receptor beta chains below was sequenced from the same sample in a study of shared clonotypes between healthy human individuals. Profiled with immunoSEQ multiplex PCR; TCRdb holds only in-frame clones, not every one. The table records roughly 2.5 million clones, around 94% of them present only once. Sequencing was performed on naive CD4+ T cells sorted from blood. Subset meaning: CD45RA+ positively selected. The receptors come from a young man in good health.

The rearrangement uses TRBV28 and TRBJ2-7; D perhaps matches TRBD2 (6 bases). The CDR3 loop spans 14 amino acids. V lost 8 bases to trimming and J lost 2 bases, with 16 bases between them. The germline gives CDR1 MDHEN, CDR2 SYDVKM. The CDR3 sequence: CASRYSGIPYEQYF. Here the CDR3 DNA reads TGTGCCAGCCGCTATAGCGGAATACCCTACGAGCAGTACTTC.

The chain carries TRBV7-9 and TRBJ2-5, with 10 bases aligning to TRBD2. Germline V gives CDR1 SEHNR, CDR2 FQNEAQ (reference sequence). V lost 2 bases to trimming and J lost 4 bases; unmatched junction nucleotides: 4. This CDR3 is 15 amino acids long. The CDR3: CASSLPSGSIETQYF. In DNA form, the CDR3 reads TGTGCCAGCAGCTTACCTAGCGGGAGCATAGAGACCCAGTACTTC.